Here is one T cell receptor beta chain with its context. The data were taken from a study of cytomegalovirus exposure and HLA in healthy donors. PCR employed 60 Vbeta and 13 Jbeta primers. Libraries were prepared by immunoSEQ multiplex PCR; TCRdb keeps only in-frame clonotypes and omits some of them. The sample lists around 130,000 clones, 55% to 75% seen once, with less than 3.5% in the top ten. V shed 1 base and J shed 5 bases, with 14 bases lying between them. The V gene's germline CDR1 is MNHNS and CDR2 SASEGT. The CDR3 is 15 amino acids. The clonotype originates from a human donor in good health. The genes are TRBV6-1 and TRBJ1-1; D is perhaps TRBD1 (5 bases). Material: PBMCs. CDR3 amino acids: CASSEGRGGGTEAFF. The CDR3 DNA sequence: TGTGCCAGCAGTGAAGGAAGGGGCGGGGGAACTGAAGCTTTCTTT.